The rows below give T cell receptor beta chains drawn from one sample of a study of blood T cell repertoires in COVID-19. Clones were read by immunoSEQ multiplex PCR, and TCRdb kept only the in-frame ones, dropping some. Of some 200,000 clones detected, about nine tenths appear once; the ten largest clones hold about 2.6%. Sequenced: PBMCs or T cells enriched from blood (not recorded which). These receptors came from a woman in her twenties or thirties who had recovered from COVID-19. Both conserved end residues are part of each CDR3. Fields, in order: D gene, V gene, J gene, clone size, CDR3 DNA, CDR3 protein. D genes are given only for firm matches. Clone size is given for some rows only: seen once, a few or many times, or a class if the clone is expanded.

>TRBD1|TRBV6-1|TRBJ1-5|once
TGTGCCAGCAGTGAAGACGGGACAGCCCCCAATCAGCCCCAGCATTTT
CASSEDGTAPNQPQHF
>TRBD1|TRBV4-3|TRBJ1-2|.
TGCGCCAGCAGCCATCCCCTCCCACGGACAGGGCCATATATCTATGGCTACACCTTC
CASSHPLPRTGPYIYGYTF
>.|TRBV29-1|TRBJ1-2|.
TGCAGCGTCGAGGGGGGGGCCTATGGCTACACCTTC
CSVEGGAYGYTF
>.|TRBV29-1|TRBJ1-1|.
TGCAGCGTTGGGAAGGCCGGGTTTTTTGACACTGAAGCTTTCTTT
CSVGKAGFFDTEAFF
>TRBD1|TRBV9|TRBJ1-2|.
TGTGCCAGCAGCCCGAGGGACAGTTCGGAGGGCTACACCTTC
CASSPRDSSEGYTF
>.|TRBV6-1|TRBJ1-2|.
TGTGCCAGCAGTGAGGCAGGGAATGGCTACACCTTC
CASSEAGNGYTF
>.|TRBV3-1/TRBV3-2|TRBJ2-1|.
TGTGCCAGCAGCCCCCATTTCTCCTACAATGAGCAGTTCTTC
CASSPHFSYNEQFF
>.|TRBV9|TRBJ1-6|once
TGTGCCAGCAGCCCAGACGCAGGGAATTCACCCCTCCACTTT
CASSPDAGNSPLHF
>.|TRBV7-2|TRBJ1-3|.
TGTGCCAGCAGCCTGGAGACAGTTGGAAACACCATATATTTT
CASSLETVGNTIYF
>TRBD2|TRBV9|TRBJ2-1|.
TGTGCCAGCAGCGCTCAGCGGGGGGCAAATGAGCAGTTCTTC
CASSAQRGANEQFF
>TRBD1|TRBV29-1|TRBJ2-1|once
TGCAGCGCCGCTCCGGGACAGGGGCATTCGAATGAGCAGTTCTTC
CSAAPGQGHSNEQFF
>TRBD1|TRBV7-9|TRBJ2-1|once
TGTGCCAGCAGACCCGACAGGGACAATGAGCAGTTCTTC
CASRPDRDNEQFF
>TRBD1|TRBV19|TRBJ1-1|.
TGTGCCAGTAGCGGACAGGGCACTGAAGCTTTCTTT
CASSGQGTEAFF
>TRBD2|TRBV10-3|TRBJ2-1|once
TGTGCCATCAGTGAGTCGACTAGCGTTGGCGAGCAGTTCTTC
CAISESTSVGEQFF
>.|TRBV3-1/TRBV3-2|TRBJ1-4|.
TGTGCCAGCAGCCAAGCGTCAGGGGTTGGAGAAAAACTGTTTTTT
CASSQASGVGEKLFF
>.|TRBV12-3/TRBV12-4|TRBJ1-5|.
TGTGCCAGCAGTTCCCGAATCGGTGCACTACATTTT
CASSSRIGALHF
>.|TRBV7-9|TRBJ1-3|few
TGTGCCAGCAGCCAAACCGGACAACCACTCTCTGGAAACACCATATATTTT
CASSQTGQPLSGNTIYF
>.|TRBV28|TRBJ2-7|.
TGTGCCAGCAGCCGCGAAAAGGAGCCCTACGAGCAGTACTTC
CASSREKEPYEQYF
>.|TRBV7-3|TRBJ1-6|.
TGTGCCAGCAGCTTAAGGCAGAATTCACCCCTCCACTTT
CASSLRQNSPLHF
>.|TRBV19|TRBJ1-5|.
TGTGCCAGTAGTATACACAGGGATAGCAATCAGCCCCAGCATTTT
CASSIHRDSNQPQHF
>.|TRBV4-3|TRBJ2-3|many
TGCGCCAGCAGCCTAAGCCGGCGGGGCACAGATACGCAGTATTTT
CASSLSRRGTDTQYF
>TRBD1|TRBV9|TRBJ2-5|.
TGTGCCAGCAGCGCGGTGATCGGACAGGGTGAGACCCAGTACTTC
CASSAVIGQGETQYF
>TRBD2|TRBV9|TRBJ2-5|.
TGTGCCAGCAGCGCCCCTAGCGGGACTTACCAAGAGACCCAGTACTTC
CASSAPSGTYQETQYF
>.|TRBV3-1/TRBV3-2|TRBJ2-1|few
TGTGCCAGCACCCTCGAGGGCGATAGTGAGCAGTTCTTC
CASTLEGDSEQFF
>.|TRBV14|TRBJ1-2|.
TGTGCCAGCAGCCAGACCCAGGGTTCTAACTATGGCTACACCTTC
CASSQTQGSNYGYTF
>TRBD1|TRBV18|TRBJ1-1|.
TGTGCCAGCTCACCTGGGACAGGGAGGAGCACTGAAGCTTTCTTT
CASSPGTGRSTEAFF
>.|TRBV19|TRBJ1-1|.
TGTGCCAGTAGTAGGGGACTTCGGAACACTGAAGCTTTCTTT
CASSRGLRNTEAFF
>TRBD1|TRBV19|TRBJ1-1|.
TGTGCCAGTAGTATAGAGCGAGGGGGCTACACTGAAGCTTTCTTT
CASSIERGGYTEAFF
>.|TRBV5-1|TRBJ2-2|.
TGCGCCAGCAGCTTTAGGGGGGACAGATCGAACACCGGGGAGCTGTTTTTT
CASSFRGDRSNTGELFF